The 25 T cell receptor beta chains listed next were all sequenced from one sample in a study of blood T cell repertoires in COVID-19. TCRdb's copy holds only in-frame clones and misses some; the assay was immunoSEQ multiplex PCR. The table lists 75,000 to 95,000 clones, about 87% of them singletons. Material for sequencing was peripheral blood. The receptors originated from a man in his fifties or sixties with active COVID-19.

V usage is TRBV27 and J usage is TRBJ1-4, with D uncertain. Germline V gives CDR1 MNHEY, CDR2 SMNVEV (reference sequence). The CDR3 has 14 residues. Trimming shortened V by 6 bases and J by 8 bases, and 16 bases separated the two germline ends. Here the CDR3 DNA reads TGTGCCAGCAGGCCTGCGAGGGCGCGGGAAAAACTGTTTTTT. Translation: CASRPARAREKLFF.

V gene TRBV15 combines with J gene TRBJ1-1, with D possibly being TRBD1 (5 bases). Germline lookup yields CDR1 LNHNV and CDR2 YYDKDF (reference sequence). The CDR3 consists of 14 residues. V gave up 0 bases and J gave up 4 bases, with 9 bases separating them. The CDR3 coding sequence is TGTGCCACCAGCAGAGATCCGGGGGTCACTGAAGCTTTCTTT. This codes for CATSRDPGVTEAFF.

This chain connects TRBV15 to TRBJ2-5; TRBD2 matches at 8 bases. The germline gives CDR1 LNHNV, CDR2 YYDKDF (reference sequence). The CDR3 consists of 14 residues. Germline trimming cut 1 base from V and 5 bases from J; bases unmatched to any gene: 3. The DNA for the CDR3 is TGTGCCACCAGCAGAGGGGGACTAGTCGAGACCCAGTACTTC. Translation gives CATSRGGLVETQYF.

This clone appeared a single time. The rearrangement links TRBV18 to TRBJ1-4; no reliable D call. This CDR3 region has 15 residues. Per the germline V gene, CDR1 is KGHSH and CDR2 is LQKENI. V shed 3 bases and J shed 5 bases, with 13 bases lying between them. The chain's CDR3 is CASSPREGVNEKLFF. The CDR3 DNA follows: TGTGCCAGCTCACCGCGTGAAGGAGTAAATGAAAAACTGTTTTTT.

The chain links TRBV4-2 to TRBJ1-6, with D tentatively TRBD1 (5 bases). V lost 4 bases to trimming and J lost 8 bases, with 15 bases between them. The CDR3 is made up of 15 amino acids. The germline gives CDR1 LGHNA, CDR2 YNFKEQ. The DNA of the CDR3 is TGTGCCAGCAGCCTAAAACAAGGGGAAGATTCACCCCTCCACTTT. Translated: CASSLKQGEDSPLHF.

The chain combines TRBV4-1 with TRBJ2-5, with D perhaps matching TRBD2 (5 bases). The CDR3 contains 14 residues. Germline V gives CDR1 MGHRA, CDR2 YSYEKL. V dropped 0 bases and J dropped 4 bases, with 9 bases sitting between them. The CDR3 is CASSQDEGRETQYF. CDR3 coding DNA: TGCGCCAGCAGCCAAGATGAAGGGAGAGAGACCCAGTACTTC.

The chain joins TRBV6-1 to TRBJ2-5, with 13 bases that match TRBD2. After removal of 3 bases from V and 4 bases from J, the junction contained 2 bases not matched to a gene. In germline, CDR1 is MNHNS, CDR2 SASEGT. This CDR3 is built from 15 residues. CDR3 amino acids: CASSETSGGSETQYF. Written as DNA, the CDR3 is TGTGCCAGCAGTGAGACTAGCGGGGGGTCAGAGACCCAGTACTTC.

The V and J genes are TRBV27 and TRBJ2-2, with 8 bases identical to TRBD2. Germline CDR1 reads MNHEY; CDR2 reads SMNVEV (reference sequence). This CDR3 is 16 amino acids long. V was clipped by 5 bases and J by 0 bases; unmatched bases: 5. The CDR3: CASSPLAGPNTGELFF. DNA for the CDR3: TGTGCCAGCAGTCCGTTAGCGGGGCCGAACACCGGGGAGCTGTTTTTT.

CDR3 sequence (DNA): TGTGCCAGCAGCGTTCCTCGGACAGGGCTAGTGGACGAGCAGTACTTC. Protein product: CASSVPRTGLVDEQYF. The chain combines TRBV5-6 with TRBJ2-7, with 8 bases matching TRBD1. The length of the CDR3 is 16 residues. Germline V gene lookup returns CDR1 SGHDT and CDR2 YYEEEE. Unmatched junction bases numbered 14, after V lost 4 bases and J lost 5 bases.

This sequence joins TRBV7-3 and TRBJ2-3; maybe TRBD1 (6 bases). Germline CDR1 SGHTA, CDR2 FQGTGA. The ends were cut back, 5 bases at V and 2 bases at J, with 11 bases in the middle. The CDR3 contains 14 residues. CDR3 loop: CASSTDRFTDTQYF. The CDR3 DNA follows: TGTGCCAGCAGCACGGACAGATTCACAGATACGCAGTATTTT.

This rearrangement joins TRBV11-3 to TRBJ2-3; tentative D call: TRBD2 (5 bases). The germline CDR1 and CDR2 sequences are SGHNT and YENEEA. The CDR3 totals 13 residues. V lost 1 base, J lost 6 bases, and 8 bases lay in between. The CDR3 bases are TGTGCCAGCAGCTTAGTTCGGGGTGATACGCAGTATTTT. Protein sequence: CASSLVRGDTQYF.

This clone was recorded a few times. The same CDR3 arises from other DNA sequences in this sample as well. The chain is built from TRBV5-4 and TRBJ1-6; D call uncertain. V was trimmed by 0 bases and J by 9 bases, leaving 4 bases between them. The CDR3 extends over 12 amino acids. Germline values: CDR1 SGHNT, CDR2 YYREEE (reference sequence). This CDR3 is CASSLDTSPLHF. The DNA for the CDR3 is TGTGCCAGCAGCTTGGACACTTCACCCCTCCACTTT.

The chain carries TRBV3-1 (or the pseudogene TRBV3-2) and TRBJ1-2; 8 nucleotides align to TRBD1. The V segment lost 8 bases and the J segment 4 bases; nucleotides outside the gene matches: 9. Per the germline V gene, CDR1 is LGHDT and CDR2 is YNNKEL (reference sequence). This CDR3 has 14 residues. The CDR3 nucleotides are TGTGCCAGCGCGAAGGGACAGGCAGTCTATGGCTACACCTTC. It encodes CASAKGQAVYGYTF.

This chain joins TRBV6-1 and TRBJ1-5; D is undetermined. V lost 0 bases and J 7 bases, leaving 7 bases between the germline ends. This CDR3 region has 13 residues. Germline assignment: CDR1 MNHNS and CDR2 SASEGT. CDR3 amino acids: CASSEALQQPQHF. CDR3 sequence (DNA): TGTGCCAGCAGTGAAGCCCTTCAGCAGCCCCAGCATTTT.

The rearrangement links TRBV6-5 to TRBJ1-1; 7 positions match TRBD1. In germline, CDR1 is MNHEY, CDR2 SVGAGI. Losses at the gene ends were 4 bases for V and 0 bases for J; bases not matched to a gene: 8. The CDR3 has 16 residues. The CDR3 DNA sequence: TGTGCCAGCAGTTCGTCGACAGGGTTCATGAACACTGAAGCTTTCTTT. Translated: CASSSSTGFMNTEAFF.

Regarding this clone: Additional DNA sequences in this sample encode the identical CDR3. This chain connects TRBV18 to TRBJ1-1; TRBD1 agrees at 8 bases. Germline CDR1 KGHSH, CDR2 LQKENI. The V gene end was trimmed by 3 bases and the J gene end by 1 base; junction bases not matched to a gene: 1. The CDR3 covers 14 residues. CDR3 bases: TGTGCCAGCTCACCGGGGACAGGGAACACTGAAGCTTTCTTT. Amino acid sequence: CASSPGTGNTEAFF.

This clone occurred once. The chain uses TRBV2 and TRBJ2-7, with TRBD2 as a possible D gene (6 bases). Trimming stripped 4 bases from V and 4 bases from J, with 14 bases between. The CDR3 loop spans 14 amino acids. The germline V gene encodes CDR1 SNHLY and CDR2 FYNNEI. This CDR3 is CASSAGKAGYEQYF. CDR3 in DNA: TGTGCCAGCAGTGCCGGGAAGGCGGGATACGAGCAGTACTTC.

The chain uses TRBV7-3 and TRBJ2-5; 8 bases fit TRBD1. CDR3 length equals 15 residues. Germline CDR1 and CDR2: SGHTA and FQGTGA. Germline trimming cut 4 bases from V and 5 bases from J; bases unmatched to any gene: 9. This CDR3 is CASSSSPGGFETQYF. DNA of the CDR3: TGTGCCAGCAGCTCCTCCCCAGGGGGCTTTGAGACCCAGTACTTC.

This chain joins TRBV7-5 and TRBJ1-1; TRBD1 is taken as the D call from the table, unchecked against the DNA. TRBV7-5 is a documented pseudogene. The CDR3 consists of 18 residues. The CDR3 here is CARSLPLRDRGGDTEAFF. For the CDR3, the DNA is TGTGCCAGAAGCTTACCACTCCGGGACAGGGGTGGGGACACTGAAGCTTTCTTT.

This chain uses TRBV7-6 with TRBJ2-1, with D unclear. Trimming took 5 bases from V and 8 from J, leaving 7 bases between them. The length of the CDR3 is 11 residues. Per germline, CDR1 SGHVS and CDR2 FNYEAQ. The CDR3 loop reads CASSPGDEQFF. In nucleotides, the CDR3 is TGTGCCAGCAGCCCGGGTGATGAGCAGTTCTTC.

The J gene is TRBJ2-3, the V gene TRBV14; TRBD1 is a possible D gene (5 bases). CDR3 length equals 14 residues. Germline assignment: CDR1 SGHDN and CDR2 FVKESK. Between the trimmed V and J ends, which lost 1 base and 4 bases, there was a span of 9 bases. DNA for the CDR3: TGTGCCAGCAGCCAAGGACAGATTGCAGATACGCAGTATTTT. Residues: CASSQGQIADTQYF. Combining the CDR3 with reference TRBV14 and TRBJ2-3 gives the whole variable domain EAGVTQFPSHSVIEKGQTVTLRCDPISGHDNLYWYRRVMGKEIKFLLHFVKESKQDESGMPNNRFLAERTGGTYSTLKVQPAELEDSGVYFCASSQGQIADTQYFGPGTRLTVL.

This clone was detected only a few times. The V and J genes are TRBV6-5 and TRBJ2-7; tentatively, D is TRBD1 (5 bases). This CDR3 region has 14 residues. V lost 6 bases and J 4 bases, leaving 16 bases between the germline ends. Germline CDR1 and CDR2: MNHEY and SVGAGI. In nucleotides, the CDR3 is TGTGCCAGCAGCCGAAGTTTGGGGCGATACGAGCAGTACTTC. Protein: CASSRSLGRYEQYF.

This chain joins TRBV7-9 and TRBJ2-7, with D perhaps matching TRBD2 (7 bases). Trimming pared 5 bases from V and 4 bases from J, leaving 18 bases between. CDR3 length equals 15 residues. Germline CDR1 SEHNR, CDR2 FQNEAQ (reference sequence). This CDR3 is CASSPLAGEGYEQYF. The CDR3 DNA is TGTGCCAGCAGCCCCCTGGCAGGGGAGGGGTACGAGCAGTACTTC.

This chain uses TRBV18 with TRBJ1-5; tentative D call: TRBD1 (6 bases). The CDR3 covers 14 residues. The germline V gene has CDR1 KGHSH and CDR2 LQKENI. Trimming took off 3 bases at V and 3 bases at J, with 9 bases between the two ends. The CDR3 region is CASSPDSFNQPQHF. CDR3 in DNA: TGTGCCAGCTCACCGGACAGTTTCAATCAGCCCCAGCATTTT. Together with reference TRBV18 and TRBJ1-5, the CDR3 gives the full variable domain: NAGVMQNPRHLVRRRGQEARLRCSPMKGHSHVYWYRQLPEEGLKFMVYLQKENIIDESGMPKERFSAEFPKEGPSILRIQQVVRGDSAAYFCASSPDSFNQPQHFGDGTRLSIL.

This clone was recorded once. The chain links TRBV5-1 to TRBJ2-1, with 11 bases aligning to TRBD1. In germline, CDR1 is SGHRS, CDR2 YFSETQ. V lost 3 bases to trimming and J lost 2 bases; unmatched junction nucleotides: 4. The CDR3 totals 16 residues. CDR3 sequence: CASSWGQGGTYNEQFF. CDR3 coding DNA: TGCGCCAGCAGCTGGGGACAGGGGGGGACCTACAATGAGCAGTTCTTC.